This T cell receptor beta chain was captured in a study of T cell responses to AZD1222 COVID-19 vaccine. The study's findings and limits: Repertoire sampling occurred only after the peak T cell response. Females made up more of the donors, who were largely white British, and clonal diversity may have come out too low.

Note on this clone: Its antigen is currently unknown.

V lost 6 bases and J lost 1, with 7 bases in between. The germline V gene encodes CDR1 MRHNA and CDR2 SNTAGT. This CDR3 spans 13 amino acids. This table comes from immunoSEQ multiplex PCR, and its TCRdb copy is limited to in-frame clones, with some not included. The data show roughly 72,000 clones, 88% seen once. The clonotype originates from an adult who received the MenACWY meningococcal vaccine as a control. The chain combines TRBV6-4 with TRBJ1-5; D is unclear. The sample in question was peripheral blood, obtained 28 days after the second dose of the MenACWY control vaccine. CDR3 loop: CASSQESNQPQHF. The CDR3 region has the DNA TGTGCCAGCAGCCAGGAAAGCAATCAGCCCCAGCATTTT.